This T cell receptor beta chain was recovered during a study of shared clonotypes between healthy human individuals. Study-level points and caveats: The represented genetic and exposure-history diversity was limited by the small number of donors. Relative to memory subsets, naive subsets generally showed larger estimated richness.

In the case of this clone: The antigen is undetermined.

Those who donated were healthy HIV-negative adults, with no recent acute infections or vaccinations reported. The trim removed 0 bases at V and 3 bases at J, leaving 3 bases unmatched. Germline values: CDR1 MNHNY, CDR2 SVGAGI (reference sequence). The CDR3 sequence is 15 residues long. For each subset, genomic DNA was distributed in equal portions over several immunoSEQ plates. The repertoire was sequenced with immunoSEQ multiplex PCR; TCRdb's copy has only in-frame clones and lacks some. Of roughly 1,100,000 clones listed, approximately 76% are singletons. This receptor was obtained from a man aged 18-30 years in good health. Sequencing was done on a sample of memory CD4+ T cells sorted from blood. Noted subset: CD45RA-negative fraction. The chain combines TRBV6-6 with TRBJ2-3, with 7 nucleotides matching TRBD2. CDR3 residues: CASSYSGLGTDTQYF. In nucleotides, the CDR3 is TGTGCCAGCAGTTACTCCGGACTAGGAACAGATACGCAGTATTTT.